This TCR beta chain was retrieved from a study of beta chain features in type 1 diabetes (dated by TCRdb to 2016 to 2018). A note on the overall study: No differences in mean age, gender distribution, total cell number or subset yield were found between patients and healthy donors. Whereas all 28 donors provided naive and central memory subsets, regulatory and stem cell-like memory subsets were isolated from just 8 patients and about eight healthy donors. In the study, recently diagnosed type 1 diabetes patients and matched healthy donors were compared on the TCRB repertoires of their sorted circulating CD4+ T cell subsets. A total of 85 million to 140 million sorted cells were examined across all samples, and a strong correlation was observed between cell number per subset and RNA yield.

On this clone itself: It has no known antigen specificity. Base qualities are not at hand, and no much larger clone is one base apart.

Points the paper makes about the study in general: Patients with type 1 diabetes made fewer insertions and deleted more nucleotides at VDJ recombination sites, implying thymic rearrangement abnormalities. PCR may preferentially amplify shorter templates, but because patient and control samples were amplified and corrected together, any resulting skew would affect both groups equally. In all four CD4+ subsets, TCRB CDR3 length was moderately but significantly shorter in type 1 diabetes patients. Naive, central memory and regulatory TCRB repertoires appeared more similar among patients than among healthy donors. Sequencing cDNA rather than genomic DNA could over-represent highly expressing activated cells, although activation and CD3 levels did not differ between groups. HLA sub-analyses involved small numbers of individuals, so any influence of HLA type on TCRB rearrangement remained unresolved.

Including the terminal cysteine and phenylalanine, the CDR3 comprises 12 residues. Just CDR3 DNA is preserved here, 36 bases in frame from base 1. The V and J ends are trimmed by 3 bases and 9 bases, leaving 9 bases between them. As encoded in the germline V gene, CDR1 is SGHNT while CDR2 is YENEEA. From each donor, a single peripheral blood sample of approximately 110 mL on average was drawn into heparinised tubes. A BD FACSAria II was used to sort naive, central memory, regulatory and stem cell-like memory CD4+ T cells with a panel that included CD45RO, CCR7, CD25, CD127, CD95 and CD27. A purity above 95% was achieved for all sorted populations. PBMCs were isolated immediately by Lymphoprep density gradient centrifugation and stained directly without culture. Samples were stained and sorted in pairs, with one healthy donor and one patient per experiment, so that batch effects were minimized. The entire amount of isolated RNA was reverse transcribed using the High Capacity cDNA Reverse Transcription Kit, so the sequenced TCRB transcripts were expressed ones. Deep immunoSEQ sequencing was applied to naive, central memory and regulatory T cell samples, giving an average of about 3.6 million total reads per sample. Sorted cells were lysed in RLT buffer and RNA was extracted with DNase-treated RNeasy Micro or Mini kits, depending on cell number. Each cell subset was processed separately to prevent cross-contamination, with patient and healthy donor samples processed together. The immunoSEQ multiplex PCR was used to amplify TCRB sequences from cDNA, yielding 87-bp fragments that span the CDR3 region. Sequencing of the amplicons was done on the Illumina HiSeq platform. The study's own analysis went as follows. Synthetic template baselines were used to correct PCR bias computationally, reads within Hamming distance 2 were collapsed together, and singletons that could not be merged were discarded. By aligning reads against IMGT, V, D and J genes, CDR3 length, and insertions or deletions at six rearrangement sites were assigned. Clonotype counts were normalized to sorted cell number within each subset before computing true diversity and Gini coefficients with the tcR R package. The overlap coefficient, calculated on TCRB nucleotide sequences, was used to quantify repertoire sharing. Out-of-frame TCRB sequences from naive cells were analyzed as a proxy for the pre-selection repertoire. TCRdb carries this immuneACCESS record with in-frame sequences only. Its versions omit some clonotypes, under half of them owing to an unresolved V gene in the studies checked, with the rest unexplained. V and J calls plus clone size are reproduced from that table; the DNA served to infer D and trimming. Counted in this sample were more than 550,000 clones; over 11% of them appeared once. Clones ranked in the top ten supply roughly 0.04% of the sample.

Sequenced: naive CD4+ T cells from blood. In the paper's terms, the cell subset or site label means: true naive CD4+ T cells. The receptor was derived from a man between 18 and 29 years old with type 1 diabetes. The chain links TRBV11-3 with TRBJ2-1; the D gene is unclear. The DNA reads TGTGCCAGCAGCTTTGCCAGGACTGAGCAGTTCTTC. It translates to CASSFARTEQFF.